In its sample, the clone carrying this T cell receptor beta chain was seen a few times. The data were obtained in a study of cytomegalovirus exposure and HLA in healthy donors. The germline V gene has CDR1 MGHRA and CDR2 YSYEKL. Trimming shortened V by 4 bases and J by 0 bases, and 12 bases separated the two germline ends. The CDR3 has 15 residues. Primers: 60 Vbeta forward and 13 Jbeta reverse. Using immunoSEQ multiplex PCR, the repertoire was profiled, and TCRdb retains in-frame clones only, with some absent. This repertoire shows roughly 130,000 clones, approximately 80% found once; its top ten account for 1.5% to 2%.

The chain links TRBV4-1 to TRBJ2-5; a weak D match, TRBD1 (6 bases). The TCR originated in a man aged 40-49 years in good health and CMV-seronegative. Sample: PBMCs. This CDR3 reads CASSRPDRDQETQYF. The DNA for the CDR3 is TGCGCCAGCAGCCGTCCGGACAGAGACCAAGAGACCCAGTACTTC.